This T cell receptor beta chain is from a study of T cell responses to AZD1222 COVID-19 vaccine. Study conclusions and caveats: Of spike-specific TCRs, nearly half reportedly target regions left unmutated in variants. Receipt of two AZD1222 doses was followed by a rise in Spike-specific TCR breadth and depth. Without day 14 samples, only post-peak T cell repertoires were studied. Just five or six AZD1222 recipients were seropositive at baseline.

Profiling relied on immunoSEQ multiplex PCR, and the TCRdb table lists in-frame clones only, not all of them. This sample has some 140,000 clones, with 88% found just once. Comment on this clone: The antigen remains unidentified.

The V and J ends lost 4 bases and 14 bases, in that order; junction bases with no gene match: 6. This CDR3 is built from 12 residues. The germline V gene has CDR1 SNHLY and CDR2 FYNNEI. The rearrangement uses TRBV2 and TRBJ2-1, with 9 positions matching TRBD1. This sequence was found in an adult in good health. The sample consisted of peripheral blood, taken on day 0 of AZD1222 vaccination. The CDR3 nucleotides are TGTGCCAGCAGTGGTCCACAGGGGGCCAAGTTCTTC. This codes for CASSGPQGAKFF.